This T cell receptor beta chain was documented in a study of T cell responses to AZD1222 COVID-19 vaccine. TCRdb's table, derived via immunoSEQ multiplex PCR, lists solely in-frame clones and lacks some. The table lists some 74,000 clones, around nine tenths of them singletons, with 1.3% in the top ten. CDR1 is SGHRS and CDR2 is YFSETQ in the germline V gene. Between the trimmed V and J ends, which lost 5 bases and 0 bases, there was a span of 9 bases. The CDR3 loop spans 13 amino acids. This chain links TRBV5-1 with TRBJ2-7, with D unclear. The source material was peripheral blood, sampled 28 days after the second AZD1222 dose. This sequence originates from an adult who received the AZD1222 COVID-19 vaccine. DNA for the CDR3: TGCGCCAGCAGGTTCTTGGACTCCTACGAGCAGTACTTC. Protein: CASRFLDSYEQYF.